These 32 T cell receptor beta chains were all obtained from the same sample, sequenced in a study of blood T cells in healthy people across ages. A second 7 to 11 cycle PCR used barcoded and J-beta primers. One entry per CDR3 protein results from TCRdb running MiXCR on the 5' RACE reads. The sample holds about 1.7 million distinct CDR3 sequences, about 28% seen once. The sequenced sample was blood. These receptors were taken from a woman between 25 and 40 years old in good health.

J is TRBJ1-5 and V is TRBV5-6; a weak D match, TRBD1 (5 bases). The CDR3 is 14 residues long. Germline lookup yields CDR1 SGHDT and CDR2 YYEEEE. Between the trimmed V and J ends, which lost 2 bases and 5 bases, there was a span of 11 bases. The CDR3 loop is CASSFRRADQPQHF. The CDR3 nucleotides are TGTGCCAGCAGCTTCCGCAGGGCCGATCAGCCCCAGCATTTT.

This clonotype was detected many times. The rearrangement links TRBV7-9 to TRBJ2-5, with 9 bases aligning to TRBD2. In germline, CDR1 is SEHNR, CDR2 FQNEAQ (reference sequence). V trimming: 4 bases; J trimming: 3 bases; junction bases outside the gene matches: 6. The CDR3 has 15 residues. CDR3 sequence reads: CASSSPGLAKETQYF. The DNA for the CDR3 is TGTGCCAGCAGCTCACCGGGACTAGCCAAAGAGACCCAGTACTTC.

About this clonotype itself: A much larger clonotype is one base distant, so this may be a read error. As the CDR3 is not closed by the conserved phenylalanine or tryptophan, this likely results from a read error. V is TRBV20-1 and J is TRBJ2-1; 7 nucleotides line up with TRBD2. The germline V gene encodes CDR1 DFQATT and CDR2 SNEGSKA (reference sequence). The CDR3 length is 16 residues. J gave up 8 bases and V 6 bases, and 19 bases lay outside the gene matches. The CDR3 DNA sequence: TGCAGTGCCATAGACGAGCGGGGTACCACGGGGGATGAGCAGTTCTTA. Amino acid sequence: CSAIDERGTTGDEQFL.

The chain uses TRBV9 and TRBJ2-1; 7 bases are a match to TRBD2. The J call may be wrong; the DNA end is better matched by TRBJ2-7. The germline gives CDR1 SGDLS, CDR2 YYNGEE. CDR3 length: 15 amino acids. The CDR3 nucleotides read TGTGCCAGCAGCCTGACTAGCAACTCCTACAATGAGCAGTACTTC. Its protein product is CASSLTSNSYNEQYF.

As regards this clonotype: A much larger clone differs by one base, so this may be a read error. The V gene is TRBV11-2, the J gene TRBJ2-7; tentative D call: TRBD1 (5 bases). V was pared by 5 bases and J by 9 bases, with 14 bases between. Germline V gives CDR1 SGHAT, CDR2 FQNNGV. CDR3 length: 12 amino acids. The CDR3 is CASSQGVNVQYF. The DNA for the CDR3 is TGTGCCAGCAGCCAGGGCGTCAACGTGCAGTACTTC. Complete variable domain (other parts from reference TRBV11-2 and TRBJ2-7): EAGVAQSPRYKIIEKRQSVAFWCNPISGHATLYWYQQILGQGPKLLIQFQNNGVVDDSQLPKDRFSAERLKGVDSTLKIQPAKLEDSAVYLCASSQGVNVQYFGPGTRLTVT.

This clonotype was seen ten or more times. The V and J genes are TRBV11-2 and TRBJ2-5; 11 bases match TRBD2. The trim removed 7 bases at V and 5 bases at J, leaving 6 bases unmatched. CDR1 is SGHAT, CDR2 FQNNGV, per germline. This CDR3 is 14 amino acids long. The CDR3 reads CASMLAGGRETQYF. DNA of the CDR3: TGTGCCAGCATGCTAGCGGGGGGTAGGGAGACCCAGTACTTC.

This clonotype was detected once. A read error is likely, as this CDR3 ends without the conserved phenylalanine or tryptophan. The rearrangement links TRBV5-1 to TRBJ2-3; the match to TRBD2 covers 10 bases. The CDR3 is 14 amino acids. Germline values: CDR1 SGHRS, CDR2 YFSETQ. V shed 3 bases and J 10 bases; nucleotides not matched to a gene: 8. The CDR3 DNA reads as TGCGCCAGCAGCTCAGCGGGGGGGGATTTGGCGCAGTATTCT. Its protein is CASSSAGGDLAQYS.

As concerns this clonotype: A junction boundary mismatches the germline segment, possibly from a read error. V gene TRBV2 combines with J gene TRBJ2-5; 7 positions agree with TRBD2. The CDR3 length is 16 residues. CDR1 and CDR2 from the germline V gene are SNHLY and FYNNEI. The CDR3 region has the DNA TGTGCCGGCAGCGGGACCCTGACTACTATCCAAGAGACCCAGTACTTC. Protein product: CAGSGTLTTIQETQYF.

This clonotype has at least ten counts. The V and J genes are TRBV10-3 and TRBJ2-1, with 8 bases matching TRBD1. Looked up from germline, CDR1 is ENHRY and CDR2 is SYGVKD. The CDR3 consists of 14 residues. V dropped 4 bases and J dropped 8; count of bases not matched to a gene: 7. The CDR3 DNA is TGTGCCATCAGTGGAGACAGGGGCCGGGATGAGCAGTTCTTC. It yields the protein CAISGDRGRDEQFF.

The V call is TRBV11-2, the J call TRBJ2-1; 9 positions agree with TRBD2. The CDR3 totals 16 residues. The trim removed 1 base at V and 9 bases at J, leaving 10 bases unmatched. Looked up from germline, CDR1 is SGHAT and CDR2 is FQNNGV. The chain's CDR3 is CASSLVAGVLKGEQFF. The CDR3, as DNA: TGTGCCAGCAGCTTAGTAGCGGGGGTATTAAAAGGTGAGCAGTTCTTC.

This clonotype has ten or more counts. The rearrangement uses TRBV5-1 and TRBJ2-7, with 7 nucleotides matching TRBD2. The length of the CDR3 is 13 residues. CDR1 is SGHRS, CDR2 YFSETQ, per germline. With V trimmed by 0 bases and J by 6 bases, 3 bases remained unmatched. Written as DNA, the CDR3 is TGCGCCAGCAGCTTGGAGGGACTAAGCGAGCAGTACTTC. Translated, it gives CASSLEGLSEQYF. The variable domain in full, completed from reference TRBV5-1 and TRBJ2-7, reads KAGVTQTPRYLIKTRGQQVTLSCSPISGHRSVSWYQQTPGQGLQFLFEYFSETQRNKGNFPGRFSGRQFSNSRSEMNVSTLELGDSALYLCASSLEGLSEQYFGPGTRLTVT.

The V gene is TRBV10-3, the J gene TRBJ2-1; 8 positions match TRBD1. The CDR3 runs to 14 residues. With V trimmed by 6 bases and J by 7 bases, 8 bases remained unmatched. CDR1 and CDR2 (germline): ENHRY, SYGVKD. This CDR3 is CAIRGQAKVNEQFF. The CDR3 DNA is TGTGCCATCAGGGGACAGGCCAAAGTAAATGAGCAGTTCTTC.

This clonotype was seen many times. The rearrangement joins TRBV30 to TRBJ1-5; D perhaps matches TRBD1 (5 bases). With 3 bases removed from V and 3 bases from J, the gap between germline ends came to 12 bases. This CDR3 comprises 14 residues. Germline CDR1 and CDR2: GTSNPN and SVGIG (reference sequence). This CDR3 reads CAWRGPGDNQPQHF. The CDR3 DNA sequence: TGTGCCTGGAGGGGGCCTGGGGACAATCAGCCCCAGCATTTT.

Concerning this clonotype itself: Germline and junction disagree at one end, which may indicate a read error. This chain connects TRBV5-6 to TRBJ2-7, with no clear D. The germline CDR1 and CDR2 sequences are SGHDT and YYEEEE. The CDR3 has 15 residues. CDR3 nucleotides: TGTGCCAGCAGCTTGGTCGACACTCCCTACAATGAGCAATACTTC. Residues: CASSLVDTPYNEQYF.

The CDR3 sequence: CASSLGQLPDTQYF. DNA of the CDR3: TGCGCCAGCAGCTTGGGACAGCTCCCGGATACGCAGTATTTT. The chain couples TRBV5-1 to TRBJ2-3, with TRBD1 as a possible D gene (5 bases). The germline CDR1 and CDR2 sequences are SGHRS and YFSETQ. The CDR3 covers 14 residues. Trimming took 0 bases from V and 6 from J, leaving 11 bases between them.

The V gene is TRBV7-2, the J gene TRBJ2-1; D is ambiguous. The CDR3 is made up of 16 amino acids. Germline CDR1 SGHTA, CDR2 FQGNSA. V was clipped by 1 base and J by 0 bases, with 10 bases between them. CDR3 amino acids: CASSLVSTSSYNEQFF. CDR3 coding DNA: TGTGCCAGCAGCTTAGTTTCTACCAGCTCCTACAATGAGCAGTTCTTC.

This clonotype has only a few counts. The chain couples TRBV3-1 to TRBJ2-1; D is uncertain. This CDR3 contains 14 residues. Germline V gene data show CDR1 as LGHDT and CDR2 as YNNKEL (reference sequence). Trimming removed 6 bases from V and 5 bases from J, with 14 bases in between. CDR3: CASSAGERDNEQFF. CDR3 nucleotides: TGTGCCAGCAGTGCCGGCGAAAGGGACAATGAGCAGTTCTTC.

The table lists this clonotype with a count of one. The gene calls are TRBV5-1 and TRBJ2-4; a weak D match, TRBD2 (6 bases). The J call may be incorrect, as the DNA end agrees better with TRBJ2-7. The CDR3 is 16 amino acids. Germline lookup yields CDR1 SGHRS and CDR2 YFSETQ. The chain's CDR3 is CASSSNAGRGRYEQYF. The CDR3 bases are TGCGCCAGCAGCTCAAACGCGGGAAGGGGCCGCTACGAGCAGTACTTC.

The rearrangement links TRBV29-1 to TRBJ1-1, with D unclear. This CDR3 has 12 residues. Germline values: CDR1 SQVTM, CDR2 ANQGSEA. Deletions cut 7 bases from V and 1 base from J, with 10 bases between. The CDR3 region is CSGYRENTEAFF. The CDR3 bases are TGCAGCGGATACCGAGAGAACACTGAAGCTTTCTTT.

This rearrangement joins TRBV19 to TRBJ1-5; D perhaps matches TRBD1 (6 bases). V lost 5 bases to trimming and J lost 1 base, with 15 bases between them. The CDR3 extends over 16 amino acids. In germline, CDR1 is LNHDA, CDR2 SQIVND (reference sequence). DNA for the CDR3: TGTGCCAGTAGTTCCATGGGGGGGGCCAGCAATCAGCCCCAGCATTTT. Protein: CASSSMGGASNQPQHF. The full variable domain, completed using reference TRBV19 and TRBJ1-5, is DGGITQSPKYLFRKEGQNVTLSCEQNLNHDAMYWYRQDPGQGLRLIYYSQIVNDFQKGDIAEGYSVSREKKESFPLTVTSAQKNPTAFYLCASSSMGGASNQPQHFGDGTRLSIL.

This clonotype has only one observation. The chain recombines TRBV12-3 or TRBV12-4 with TRBJ2-3; no clear D gene. Trimming removed 9 bases from V and 7 bases from J, with 11 bases in between. The CDR3 runs 11 residues. The CDR3 protein is CARVSANTQYF. DNA of the CDR3: TGTGCCAGAGTGTCGGCGAATACGCAGTATTTT.

About this clonotype: Given a much more abundant clone one base away, this may be a read error. Here the CDR3 reads CASSFPSGASEQFF. CDR3 in DNA: TGTGCCAGCAGCTTCCCGAGTGGGGCCAGTGAGCAGTTCTTC. The chain carries TRBV7-2 and TRBJ2-1, with D perhaps TRBD1 (5 bases). Trimming removed 3 bases at V and 9 bases at J, with 15 bases between. CDR1 is SGHTA and CDR2 is FQGNSA in the germline V gene. The CDR3 spans 14 residues.

The chain uses TRBV10-3 and TRBJ1-1; TRBD1 might be the D (5 bases). The germline V gene encodes CDR1 ENHRY and CDR2 SYGVKD. The CDR3 runs to 15 residues. The V end was cut by 0 bases, the J end by 1 base, with 9 bases between. CDR3 sequence: CAISESQGGNTEAFF. The CDR3 nucleotides are TGTGCCATCAGTGAGTCGCAGGGTGGGAACACTGAAGCTTTCTTT.

This clonotype has only a few counts. CDR3 in amino acids: CASSVDGSYYNEQFF. DNA for the CDR3: TGTGCCAGCAGCGTAGATGGGAGTTACTACAATGAGCAGTTCTTC. V and J are TRBV9 and TRBJ2-1; possibly TRBD2 for D (5 bases). The V gene's germline CDR1 is SGDLS and CDR2 YYNGEE. The V end was cut by 0 bases, the J end by 3 bases, with 10 bases between. The CDR3 totals 15 residues.

This clonotype has a count of ten or more. This chain connects TRBV7-2 to TRBJ2-5; D uncertain. Germline CDR1 reads SGHTA; CDR2 reads FQGNSA. The CDR3 is made up of 11 amino acids. Trimming removed 5 bases from V and 3 bases from J, with 4 bases in between. CDR3 in DNA: TGTGCCAGCAGCGCGGAAGAGACCCAGTACTTC. This translates into CASSAEETQYF.

With regard to this clonotype: One end of the junction is discordant with germline, which a read error may explain. The chain combines TRBV7-9 with TRBJ2-2, with 12 nucleotides matching TRBD2. CDR3 size: 17 residues. CDR1 SEHNR and CDR2 FQNEAQ come from the germline V gene (reference sequence). The CDR3 sequence is CANSFGLAGRNTGELFF. The CDR3, as DNA: TGTGCCAACAGCTTCGGACTAGCGGGACGCAACACCGGGGAGCTGTTTTTT.

This CDR3 reads CASSDRTGVVDEQYF. In DNA form, the CDR3 reads TGTGCCAGCAGCGACCGGACAGGGGTGGTTGACGAGCAGTACTTC. The gene calls are TRBV9 and TRBJ2-4; 9 bases are shared with TRBD1. The J call could be wrong; TRBJ2-7 is a better fit for the DNA end. The CDR3 consists of 15 residues. Germline CDR1 SGDLS, CDR2 YYNGEE.

V gene TRBV3-1 combines with J gene TRBJ1-2, with D tentatively TRBD1 (5 bases). V lost 1 base and J 4 bases, leaving 13 bases between the germline ends. Germline V gives CDR1 LGHDT, CDR2 YNNKEL (reference sequence). The CDR3 consists of 15 residues. In nucleotides, the CDR3 is TGTGCCAGCAGCCAAGGGTTGGGGGGACGCTATGGCTACACCTTC. Its protein product is CASSQGLGGRYGYTF.

This clonotype was counted once. J is TRBJ1-5 and V is TRBV9; 7 bases map to TRBD1. Germline values: CDR1 SGDLS, CDR2 YYNGEE. CDR3 size: 16 residues. V gave up 4 bases and J gave up 7 bases; unmatched junction bases: 14. As DNA, the CDR3 is TGTGCCAGCAGCCCGGGGGAGGGGGCAGATTCGCAGCCCCAGCATTTT. Its translation: CASSPGEGADSQPQHF.

With respect to this clonotype: No conserved phenylalanine or tryptophan is present at the end of the CDR3, so a read error is the likely explanation. CDR3 sequence (DNA): TGTGCCAGCGATAAGGGAAGCTCCTACAATGAGCAGTTCCTC. Residues: CASDKGSSYNEQFL. The V gene is TRBV6-1, the J gene TRBJ2-1; no reliable D call. With 8 bases removed from V and 0 bases from J, the gap between germline ends came to 11 bases. CDR3 size: 14 residues. Germline CDR1 reads MNHNS; CDR2 reads SASEGT.

CDR3 residues: CASSARTSGSQETQYF. As DNA, the CDR3 is TGTGCCAGTAGTGCAAGGACTAGCGGGAGCCAAGAGACCCAGTACTTC. The V gene is TRBV19, the J gene TRBJ2-5, with 13 bases lining up with TRBD2. This CDR3 region has 16 residues. Unmatched junction bases numbered 4, after V lost 5 bases and J lost 1 base. Germline loops: CDR1 LNHDA, CDR2 SQIVND (reference sequence).

Points on this clonotype: One end of the junction fails to match germline, which may point to a read error. V is TRBV5-1 and J is TRBJ1-5; possibly TRBD1 for D (5 bases). The CDR3 extends over 14 amino acids. Per germline, CDR1 SGHRS and CDR2 YFSETQ. CDR3 DNA: TGCGCCGGCAGCCAGGAGGGGATGGGGCAGCCCCAGCATTTT. This encodes CAGSQEGMGQPQHF.